This T cell receptor beta chain was sequenced during a study of T-cell reconstitution after alpha-beta-depleted transplantation in children. Construction of the TCRbeta library involved unique molecular identifiers. TCRdb analysed the PCR reads with MiXCR anew, one entry per CDR3 protein. The table lists 150,000 to 200,000 distinct CDR3 sequences, 14% to 15% of them singletons, with approximately 13% in the top ten. Trimming took 4 bases from V and 4 from J, leaving 14 bases between them. CDR1 and CDR2 (germline): SGHRS, YFSETQ. The CDR3 sequence is 15 residues long. This clonotype has ten or more counts.

The sequence derives from a human donor who donated a stem cell graft to a child with acute lymphoblastic leukemia. This chain links TRBV5-1 with TRBJ2-2; a weak D match, TRBD1 (6 bases). The source was PBMCs from the stem cell graft donor, collected from the stem cell graft. This CDR3 is CASSTGRGFTGELFF. The CDR3 bases are TGCGCCAGCAGCACCGGCAGGGGCTTCACCGGGGAGCTGTTTTTT.